The next 9 T cell receptor beta chains were all read from a single sample in a study of cytomegalovirus exposure and HLA in healthy donors. Use of 60 Vbeta and 13 Jbeta primers characterized the PCR. Profiled with immunoSEQ multiplex PCR; TCRdb holds only in-frame clones, not every one. The sample includes under 150,000 clones, more than 60% of them seen just once. The sequenced material came from PBMCs. The source of these receptors is a male donor in good health and CMV-seronegative.

The chain links TRBV27 to TRBJ1-4, with D possibly matching TRBD1 (5 bases). Per germline, CDR1 MNHEY and CDR2 SMNVEV (reference sequence). The CDR3 totals 14 residues. The V end was cut by 4 bases, the J end by 8 bases, with 14 bases between. The CDR3 DNA sequence: TGTGCCAGCAGTTACGCAGGGAAAGGGGAAAAACTGTTTTTT. Protein product: CASSYAGKGEKLFF.

Only one count was recorded for this clone. Here the CDR3 DNA reads TGCAGCGTTGATATGGGACATCGTGAAAAACTGTTTTTT. It specifies CSVDMGHREKLFF. The chain recombines TRBV29-1 with TRBJ1-4; D may be TRBD1 (6 bases). V was cut by 3 bases and J by 7 bases, with 12 bases left in between. CDR1 and CDR2 (germline): SQVTM, ANQGSEA. This CDR3 spans 13 amino acids.

The chain has TRBV11-2 and TRBJ1-2, with 12 bases matching TRBD1. Looked up from germline, CDR1 is SGHAT and CDR2 is FQNNGV. Germline trimming cut 5 bases from V and 8 bases from J; bases unmatched to any gene: 12. CDR3 size: 16 residues. DNA of the CDR3: TGTGCCAGCAGCCCCAACTCGGGACAGGGGGCGAGAGGCTACACCTTC. It codes for CASSPNSGQGARGYTF.

This clone came up once. Other DNA sequences in this specimen translate into the identical CDR3. This chain connects TRBV27 to TRBJ1-1; 7 bases fit TRBD1. The CDR3 runs to 12 residues. The V gene end was trimmed by 3 bases and the J gene end by 5 bases; junction bases not matched to a gene: 0. Per germline, CDR1 MNHEY and CDR2 SMNVEV (reference sequence). The CDR3 coding sequence is TGTGCCAGCAGTTTCAGGGGGACTGAAGCTTTCTTT. This translates into CASSFRGTEAFF.

This sequence joins TRBV14 and TRBJ1-5, with 9 bases identical to TRBD1. CDR1 is SGHDN, CDR2 FVKESK, per germline. V lost 7 bases, J lost 7 bases, and 8 bases stayed unmatched. The CDR3 consists of 14 residues. The CDR3 reads CASTWDRAGQPQHF. The DNA for the CDR3 is TGTGCCAGCACCTGGGACAGGGCAGGCCAGCCCCAGCATTTT.

This clone came up a few times. The chain is built from TRBV27 and TRBJ2-7; a weak D match, TRBD1 (5 bases). Deletions cut 0 bases from V and 2 bases from J, with 20 bases between. The length of the CDR3 is 18 residues. Germline V gene lookup returns CDR1 MNHEY and CDR2 SMNVEV (reference sequence). The CDR3 reads CASSLSPLGALVPYEQYF. As DNA, the CDR3 is TGTGCCAGCAGTTTATCGCCTCTAGGGGCCCTGGTACCCTACGAGCAGTACTTC.

This chain links TRBV12-5 with TRBJ2-2, with 7 bases aligning to TRBD2. CDR3 length: 15 amino acids. Germline CDR1 LGHNT, CDR2 FRNRAP. V shed 5 bases, J shed 8 bases, and the junction held 11 bases outside the gene matches. DNA for the CDR3: TGTGCTAGTGGTCAGAGGACTAGTTGGGCTGGGGAGCTGTTTTTT. It yields the protein CASGQRTSWAGELFF.

The V call is TRBV18, the J call TRBJ2-7; 12 nucleotides align to TRBD1. The V and J ends lost 2 bases and 5 bases, in that order; junction bases with no gene match: 7. In germline, CDR1 is KGHSH, CDR2 LQKENI. This CDR3 is 16 amino acids long. The CDR3 reads CASSPGDRGHLDEQYF. CDR3 nucleotides: TGTGCCAGCTCACCAGGGGACAGGGGGCATTTGGACGAGCAGTACTTC.

The CDR3: CASSTPRVNDYGYTF. The DNA of the CDR3 is TGTGCCAGCAGTACCCCCCGCGTAAACGACTATGGCTACACCTTC. The V call is TRBV6-5, the J call TRBJ1-2; D gene ambiguous. From germline, CDR1 is MNHEY and CDR2 SVGAGI. The CDR3 has 15 residues. V was clipped by 5 bases and J by 3 bases, with 16 bases between them.